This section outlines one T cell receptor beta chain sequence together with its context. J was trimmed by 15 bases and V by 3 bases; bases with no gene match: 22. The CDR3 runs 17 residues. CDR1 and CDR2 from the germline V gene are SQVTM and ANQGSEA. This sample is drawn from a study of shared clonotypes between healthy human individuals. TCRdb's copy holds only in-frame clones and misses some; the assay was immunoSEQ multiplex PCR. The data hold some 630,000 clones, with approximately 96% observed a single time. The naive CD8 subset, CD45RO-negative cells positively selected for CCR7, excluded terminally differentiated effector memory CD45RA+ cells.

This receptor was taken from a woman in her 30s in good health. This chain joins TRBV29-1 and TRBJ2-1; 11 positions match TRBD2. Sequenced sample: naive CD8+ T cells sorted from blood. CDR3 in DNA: TGCAGCGTTGAGGTGGTCGCTCTAGCGGGAGGAGTACCATCCCCGTTCTTC. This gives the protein CSVEVVALAGGVPSPFF.